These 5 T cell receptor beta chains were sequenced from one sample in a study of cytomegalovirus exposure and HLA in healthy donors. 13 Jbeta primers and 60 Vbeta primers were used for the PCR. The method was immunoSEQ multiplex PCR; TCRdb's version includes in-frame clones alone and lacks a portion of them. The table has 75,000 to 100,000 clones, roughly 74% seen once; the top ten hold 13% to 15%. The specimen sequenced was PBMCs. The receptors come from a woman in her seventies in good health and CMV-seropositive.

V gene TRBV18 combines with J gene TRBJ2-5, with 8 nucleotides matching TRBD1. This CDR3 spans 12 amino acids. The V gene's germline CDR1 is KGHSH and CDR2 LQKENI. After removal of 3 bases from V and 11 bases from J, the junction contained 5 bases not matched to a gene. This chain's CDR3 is CASSPTGVEQYF. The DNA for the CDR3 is TGTGCCAGCTCACCGACAGGGGTTGAGCAGTACTTC.

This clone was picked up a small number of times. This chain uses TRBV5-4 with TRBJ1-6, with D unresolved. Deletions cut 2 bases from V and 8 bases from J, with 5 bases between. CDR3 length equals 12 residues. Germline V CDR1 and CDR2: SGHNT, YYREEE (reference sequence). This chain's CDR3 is CASSFPDSPLHF. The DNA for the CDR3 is TGTGCCAGCAGCTTTCCAGATTCACCCCTCCACTTT.

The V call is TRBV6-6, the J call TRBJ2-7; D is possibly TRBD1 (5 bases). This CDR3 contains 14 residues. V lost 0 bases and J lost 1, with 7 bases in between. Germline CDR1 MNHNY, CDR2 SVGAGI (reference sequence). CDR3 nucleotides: TGTGCCAGCAGTTACTCGCAGGGATCCTACGAGCAGTACTTC. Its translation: CASSYSQGSYEQYF.

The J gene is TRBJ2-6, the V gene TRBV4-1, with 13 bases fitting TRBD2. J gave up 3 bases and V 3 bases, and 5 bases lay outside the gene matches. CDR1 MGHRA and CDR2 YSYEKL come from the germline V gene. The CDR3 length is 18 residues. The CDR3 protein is CASSQGLAGRVGANVLTF. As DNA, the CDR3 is TGCGCCAGCAGCCAGGGACTAGCGGGAAGAGTTGGGGCCAACGTCCTGACTTTC.

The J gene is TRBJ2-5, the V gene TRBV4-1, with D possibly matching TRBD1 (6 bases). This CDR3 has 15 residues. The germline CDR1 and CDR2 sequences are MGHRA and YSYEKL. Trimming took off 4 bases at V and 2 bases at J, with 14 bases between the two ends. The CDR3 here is CASSPRGDIQETQYF. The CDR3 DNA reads TGCGCCAGCAGCCCACGAGGGGACATTCAAGAGACCCAGTACTTC.